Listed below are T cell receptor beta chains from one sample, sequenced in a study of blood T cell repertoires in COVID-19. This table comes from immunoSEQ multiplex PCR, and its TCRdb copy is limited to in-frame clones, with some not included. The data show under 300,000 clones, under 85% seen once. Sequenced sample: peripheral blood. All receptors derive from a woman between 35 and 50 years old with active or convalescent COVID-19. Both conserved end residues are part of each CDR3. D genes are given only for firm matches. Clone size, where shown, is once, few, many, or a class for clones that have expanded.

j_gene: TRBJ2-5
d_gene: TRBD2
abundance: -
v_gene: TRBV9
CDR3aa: CASSAGTSGGIQETQYF
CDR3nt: TGTGCCAGCAGCGCCGGGACTAGCGGGGGGATACAAGAGACCCAGTACTTC

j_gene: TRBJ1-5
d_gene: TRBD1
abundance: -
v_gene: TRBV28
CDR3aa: CASTEGQGGQPQHF
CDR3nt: TGTGCCAGCACCGAGGGACAGGGAGGACAGCCCCAGCATTTT

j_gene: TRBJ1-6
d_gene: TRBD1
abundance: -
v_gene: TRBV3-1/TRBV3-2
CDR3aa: CASNFRQGNSPLHF
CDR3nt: TGTGCCAGCAACTTTAGACAGGGCAATTCACCCCTCCACTTT

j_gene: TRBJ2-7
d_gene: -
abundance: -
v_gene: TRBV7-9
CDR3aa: CASSLGQAVSYEQYF
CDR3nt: TGTGCCAGCAGCTTAGGTCAGGCAGTTTCCTACGAGCAGTACTTC

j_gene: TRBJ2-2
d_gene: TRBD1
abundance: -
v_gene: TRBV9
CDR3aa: CASSEQGARTGELFF
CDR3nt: TGTGCCAGCAGTGAACAGGGGGCCCGTACCGGGGAGCTGTTTTTT

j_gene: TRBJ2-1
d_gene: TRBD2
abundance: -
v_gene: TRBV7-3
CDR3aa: CASSLTSGGYREQFF
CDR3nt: TGTGCCAGCAGCTTGACTAGCGGAGGGTACCGTGAGCAGTTCTTC

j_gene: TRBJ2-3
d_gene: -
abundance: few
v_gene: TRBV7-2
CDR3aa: CASSPEGPDTQYF
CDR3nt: TGTGCCAGCAGCCCGGAGGGGCCAGATACGCAGTATTTT

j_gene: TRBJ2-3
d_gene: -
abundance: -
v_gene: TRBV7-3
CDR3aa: CASSLLGGGTDTQYF
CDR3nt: TGTGCCAGCAGCCTCCTCGGCGGGGGCACAGATACGCAGTATTTT

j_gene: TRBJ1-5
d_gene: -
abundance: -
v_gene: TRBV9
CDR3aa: CASSATAYSNQPQHF
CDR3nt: TGTGCCAGCAGCGCGACAGCTTATAGCAATCAGCCCCAGCATTTT

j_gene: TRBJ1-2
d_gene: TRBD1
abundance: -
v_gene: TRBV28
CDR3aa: CATRGQAFYGYTF
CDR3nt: TGTGCCACCCGGGGACAGGCCTTCTATGGCTACACCTTC

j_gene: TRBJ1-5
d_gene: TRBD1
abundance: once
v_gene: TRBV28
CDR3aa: CASSPDRGPIKPQHF
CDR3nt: TGTGCCAGCAGTCCGGACAGGGGACCTATCAAGCCCCAGCATTTT

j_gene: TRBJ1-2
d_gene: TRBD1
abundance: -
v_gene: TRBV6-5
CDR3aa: CASTRDRAIYGYTF
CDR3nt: TGTGCCAGCACCAGGGACAGGGCCATCTATGGCTACACCTTC

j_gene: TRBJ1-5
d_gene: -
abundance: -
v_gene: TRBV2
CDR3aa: CASSEFVGVEPQHF
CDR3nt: TGTGCCAGCAGTGAATTCGTAGGGGTCGAGCCCCAGCATTTT

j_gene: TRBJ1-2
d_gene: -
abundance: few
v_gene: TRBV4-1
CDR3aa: CASSQVVGVGYGYTF
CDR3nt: TGCGCCAGCAGCCAAGTGGTAGGGGTAGGGTATGGCTACACCTTC

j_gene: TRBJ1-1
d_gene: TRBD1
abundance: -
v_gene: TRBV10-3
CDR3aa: CAISPGQVGVNTEAFF
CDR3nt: TGTGCCATCAGCCCAGGACAGGTTGGTGTGAACACTGAAGCTTTCTTT

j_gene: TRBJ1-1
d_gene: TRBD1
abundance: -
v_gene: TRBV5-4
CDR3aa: CASSPRDRGGNTEAFF
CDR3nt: TGTGCCAGCAGCCCCCGAGACAGGGGTGGGAACACTGAAGCTTTCTTT

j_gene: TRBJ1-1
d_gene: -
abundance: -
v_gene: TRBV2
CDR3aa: CARAYRASAEAFF
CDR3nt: TGTGCCAGGGCTTACAGGGCCTCGGCTGAAGCTTTCTTT

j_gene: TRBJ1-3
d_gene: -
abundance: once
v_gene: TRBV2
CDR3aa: CASRSKRNTIYF
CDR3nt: TGTGCCAGCAGGAGCAAGAGAAACACCATATATTTT

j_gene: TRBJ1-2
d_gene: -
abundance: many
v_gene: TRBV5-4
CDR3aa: CASSDDTIYGYTF
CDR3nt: TGTGCCAGCAGCGACGACACCATCTATGGCTACACCTTC

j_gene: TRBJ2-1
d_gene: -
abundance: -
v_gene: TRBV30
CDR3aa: CAWSPRDFHNEQFF
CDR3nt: TGTGCCTGGAGTCCCCGGGACTTTCACAATGAGCAGTTCTTC

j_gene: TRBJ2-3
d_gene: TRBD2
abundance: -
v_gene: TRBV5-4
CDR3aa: CASTRLAGGITDTQYF
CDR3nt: TGTGCCAGCACCCGACTAGCGGGGGGAATCACAGATACGCAGTATTTT

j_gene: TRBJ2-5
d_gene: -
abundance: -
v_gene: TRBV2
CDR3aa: CASSDAGRGRSETQYF
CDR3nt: TGTGCCAGCAGTGATGCCGGGCGGGGTAGGTCAGAGACCCAGTACTTC

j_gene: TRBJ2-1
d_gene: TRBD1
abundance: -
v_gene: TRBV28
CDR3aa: CASSYRQGAANEQFF
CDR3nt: TGTGCCAGCAGCTACCGACAGGGGGCTGCCAATGAGCAGTTCTTC

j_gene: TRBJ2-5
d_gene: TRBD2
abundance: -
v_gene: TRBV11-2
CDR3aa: CASSGTSQETQYF
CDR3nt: TGTGCCAGCAGCGGGACTAGCCAAGAGACCCAGTACTTC

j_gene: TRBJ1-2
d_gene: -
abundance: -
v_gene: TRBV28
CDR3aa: CASKDSPYGYTF
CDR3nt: TGTGCCAGCAAAGACAGTCCCTATGGCTACACCTTC

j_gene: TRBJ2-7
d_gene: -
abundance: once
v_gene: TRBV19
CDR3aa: CASSPTGVSYEQYF
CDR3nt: TGTGCCAGTAGTCCCACGGGGGTCTCCTACGAGCAGTACTTC

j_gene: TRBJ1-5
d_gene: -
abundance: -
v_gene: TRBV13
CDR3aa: CASSLGRRNQPQHF
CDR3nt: TGTGCCAGCAGCTTAGGACGGAGAAATCAGCCCCAGCATTTT

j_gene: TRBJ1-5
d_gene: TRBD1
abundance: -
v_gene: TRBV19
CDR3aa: CASSTGQQDQPQHF
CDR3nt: TGTGCCAGTAGTACGGGACAGCAAGATCAGCCCCAGCATTTT

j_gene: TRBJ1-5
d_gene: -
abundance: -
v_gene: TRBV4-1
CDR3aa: CASSQDLVPQPQHF
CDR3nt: TGCGCCAGCAGCCAAGATTTAGTCCCCCAGCCCCAGCATTTT

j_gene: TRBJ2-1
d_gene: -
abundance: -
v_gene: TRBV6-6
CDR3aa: CASSPRQFGSYNEQFF
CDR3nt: TGTGCCAGCAGTCCGAGACAGTTCGGCTCCTACAATGAGCAGTTCTTC

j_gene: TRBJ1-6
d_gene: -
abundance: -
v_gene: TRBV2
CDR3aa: CASLWGVSYNSPLHF
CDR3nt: TGTGCCAGCCTCTGGGGCGTCTCCTATAATTCACCCCTCCACTTT

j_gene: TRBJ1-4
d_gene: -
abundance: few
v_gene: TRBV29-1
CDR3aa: CSVGAGDEKLFF
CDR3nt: TGCAGCGTTGGGGCAGGGGATGAAAAACTGTTTTTT

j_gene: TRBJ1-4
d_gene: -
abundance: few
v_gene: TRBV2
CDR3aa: CAGTEDGEKLFF
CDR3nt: TGTGCCGGCACGGAGGATGGTGAAAAACTGTTTTTT

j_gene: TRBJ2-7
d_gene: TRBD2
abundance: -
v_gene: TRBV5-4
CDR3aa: CASSLGLAGFEQYF
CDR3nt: TGTGCCAGCAGCTTGGGACTAGCGGGTTTCGAGCAGTACTTC

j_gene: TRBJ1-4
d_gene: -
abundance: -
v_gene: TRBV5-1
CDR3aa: CASSIDRGKLFF
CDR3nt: TGCGCCAGCAGCATTGACCGGGGGAAACTGTTTTTT

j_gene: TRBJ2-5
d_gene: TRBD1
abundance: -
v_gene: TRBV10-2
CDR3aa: CASRRGTGAQETQYF
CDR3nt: TGCGCCAGCAGAAGGGGGACAGGCGCACAAGAGACCCAGTACTTC

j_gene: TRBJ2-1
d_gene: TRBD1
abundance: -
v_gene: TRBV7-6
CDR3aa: CASSPDRGGSYNEQFF
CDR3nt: TGTGCCAGCAGCCCAGACAGGGGGGGCTCCTACAATGAGCAGTTCTTC

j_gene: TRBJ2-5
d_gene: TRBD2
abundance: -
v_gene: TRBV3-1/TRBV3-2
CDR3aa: CASSKTARGLAGVETQYF
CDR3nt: TGTGCCAGCAGTAAAACTGCCCGGGGACTAGCGGGGGTTGAGACCCAGTACTTC

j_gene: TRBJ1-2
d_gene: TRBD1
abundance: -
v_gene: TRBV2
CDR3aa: CASSERGTALFYGYTF
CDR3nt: TGTGCCAGCAGTGAGAGAGGGACAGCGCTTTTCTATGGCTACACCTTC

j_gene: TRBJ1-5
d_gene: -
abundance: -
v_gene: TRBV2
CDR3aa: CASSVGQTINQPQHF
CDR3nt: TGTGCCAGCAGTGTTGGACAGACTATAAATCAGCCCCAGCATTTT

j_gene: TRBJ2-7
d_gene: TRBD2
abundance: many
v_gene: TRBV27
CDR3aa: CASSLAGGQASNEQYF
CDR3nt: TGTGCCAGCAGTCTAGCGGGGGGGCAAGCTTCCAACGAGCAGTACTTC

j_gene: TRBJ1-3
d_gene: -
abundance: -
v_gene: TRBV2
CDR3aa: CASRRGSGNTIYF
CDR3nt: TGTGCCAGCAGGCGGGGTTCTGGAAACACCATATATTTT

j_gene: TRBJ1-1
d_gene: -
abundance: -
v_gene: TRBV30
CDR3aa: CAWNRGRGGKNTEAFF
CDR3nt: TGTGCCTGGAATAGGGGAAGGGGTGGAAAGAACACTGAAGCTTTCTTT

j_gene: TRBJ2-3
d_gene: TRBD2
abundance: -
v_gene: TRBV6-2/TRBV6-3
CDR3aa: CASRPLAGEDTQYF
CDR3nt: TGTGCCAGCAGACCTCTAGCGGGGGAAGATACGCAGTATTTT

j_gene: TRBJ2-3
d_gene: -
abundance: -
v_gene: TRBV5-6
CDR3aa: CASTLRDISTDTQYF
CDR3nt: TGTGCCAGCACCCTAAGGGACATCAGCACAGATACGCAGTATTTT

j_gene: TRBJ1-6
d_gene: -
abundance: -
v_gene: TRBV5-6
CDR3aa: CASSLSPGVSPLHF
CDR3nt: TGTGCCAGCAGCTTGTCGCCAGGGGTGTCACCCCTCCACTTT

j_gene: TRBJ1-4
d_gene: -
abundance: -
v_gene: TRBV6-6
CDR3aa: CASSPRGAGDGAEKLFF
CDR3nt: TGTGCCAGCAGTCCCCGAGGGGCAGGGGATGGAGCGGAAAAACTGTTTTTT

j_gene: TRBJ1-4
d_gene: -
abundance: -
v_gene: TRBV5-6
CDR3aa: CASSPGQKLTNEKLFF
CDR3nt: TGTGCCAGCAGCCCAGGACAGAAGTTAACTAATGAAAAACTGTTTTTT

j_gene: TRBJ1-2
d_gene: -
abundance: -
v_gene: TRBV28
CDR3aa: CASSFPGGSDGYTF
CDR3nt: TGTGCCAGCAGTTTCCCGGGGGGAAGCGATGGCTACACCTTC

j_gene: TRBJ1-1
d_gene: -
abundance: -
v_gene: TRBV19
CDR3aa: CASSTSPISGAAFF
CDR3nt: TGTGCCAGTAGTACGTCCCCCATTTCAGGGGCTGCTTTCTTT

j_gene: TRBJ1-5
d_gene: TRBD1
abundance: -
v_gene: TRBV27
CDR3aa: CASRVGTGGYQPQHF
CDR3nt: TGTGCCAGCAGAGTCGGGACAGGGGGGTATCAGCCCCAGCATTTT

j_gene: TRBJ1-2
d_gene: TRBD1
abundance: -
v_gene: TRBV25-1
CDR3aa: CASSVDGQGAHKSSGYTF
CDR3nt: TGTGCCAGCAGTGTAGATGGACAGGGGGCGCATAAATCTTCCGGCTACACCTTC

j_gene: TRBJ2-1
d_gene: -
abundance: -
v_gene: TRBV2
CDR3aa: CASSEASGYNEQFF
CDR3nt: TGTGCCAGCAGTGAAGCGTCAGGTTACAATGAGCAGTTCTTC

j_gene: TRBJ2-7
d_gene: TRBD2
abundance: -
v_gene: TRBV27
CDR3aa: CATSLSAGGLSEQYF
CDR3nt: TGTGCCACCAGTTTGTCAGCGGGGGGGCTCTCCGAGCAGTACTTC

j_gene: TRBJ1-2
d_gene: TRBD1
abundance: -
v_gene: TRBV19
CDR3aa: CASSSQTGRTGYTF
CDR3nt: TGTGCCAGTAGTTCCCAGACAGGGAGGACTGGCTACACCTTC

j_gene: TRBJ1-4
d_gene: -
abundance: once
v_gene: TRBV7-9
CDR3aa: CASSYWPTPSGQIEKLFF
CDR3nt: TGTGCCAGCAGCTATTGGCCCACCCCCTCGGGTCAGATCGAAAAACTGTTTTTT

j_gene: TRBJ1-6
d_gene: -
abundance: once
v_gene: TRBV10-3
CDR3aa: CAIRGPSSYNSPLHF
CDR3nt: TGTGCCATCAGGGGGCCGAGCTCCTATAATTCACCCCTCCACTTT

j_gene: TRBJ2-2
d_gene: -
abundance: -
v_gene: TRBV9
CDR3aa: CASSAQGLTGELFF
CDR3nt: TGTGCCAGCAGCGCCCAGGGACTTACCGGGGAGCTGTTTTTT

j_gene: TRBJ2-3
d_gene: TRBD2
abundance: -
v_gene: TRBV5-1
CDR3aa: CASSFASGGGDTQYF
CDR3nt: TGCGCCAGCAGCTTCGCTAGCGGGGGGGGAGATACGCAGTATTTT